The entry below gives a single T cell receptor (beta chain) sequence along with its context. Antigen unknown. Sequencing used immunoSEQ multiplex PCR; TCRdb keeps in-frame clones, though not all of them. The sample contains approximately 120,000 clones, 88% of which appear only once. This sample was taken from a study of cytomegalovirus exposure and HLA in healthy donors. Study-level results: Cytomegalovirus association was listed for 164 TCR beta chains.

The donors were members of the 120-subject validation cohort (separate from the approximately 670-subject first cohort). This clonotype was obtained from a woman younger than 35 in good health and CMV-seronegative. The sample was PBMCs.

CDR3 residues: CASSAEPGASHEQYF. The CDR3, as DNA: TGCGCCAGCAGCGCGGAACCGGGAGCTTCCCACGAGCAGTACTTC. This chain joins TRBV5-1 and TRBJ2-7; weak D call: TRBD2 (6 bases). CDR1 is SGHRS and CDR2 is YFSETQ in the germline V gene. V lost 4 bases and J 5 bases, leaving 19 bases between the germline ends. The CDR3 sequence is 15 residues long.